The 6 T cell receptor beta chains presented below share a single source sample, sequenced in a study of TIL therapy for anti-PD-1-resistant metastatic lung cancer. Stated time point: pre-treatment sample, taken before nivolumab and TIL therapy. Tumor tissue came from excised metastases, mostly pleural nodules or supraclavicular lymph nodes. The libraries were made with immunoSEQ v3. The method was immunoSEQ multiplex PCR; TCRdb's version includes in-frame clones alone and lacks a portion of them. Among 95,000 or so clones listed, 55% to 75% were seen once. Sequencing used tumor tissue, obtained at baseline. These receptors all come from a person aged 25-85 years with non-small cell lung cancer.

This chain joins TRBV4-1 and TRBJ2-7, with D maybe TRBD1 (6 bases). V was cut by 2 bases and J by 1 base, with 21 bases left in between. Germline V lookup: CDR1 MGHRA, CDR2 YSYEKL. The CDR3 contains 18 residues. CDR3 protein: CASSQNLGTTVTSYEQYF. CDR3 DNA sequence: TGCGCCAGCAGCCAAAATTTAGGGACAACCGTAACGTCCTACGAGCAGTACTTC.

The chain links TRBV7-8 to TRBJ2-7; TRBD1 matches 11 bases. CDR1 and CDR2 from the germline V gene are SGHVS and FQNEAQ. J gave up 3 bases and V 5 bases, and 6 bases lay outside the gene matches. The CDR3 consists of 15 residues. The CDR3 sequence: CASSPGGTGGYEQYF. Here the CDR3 DNA reads TGTGCCAGCAGCCCTGGGGGGACAGGGGGCTACGAGCAGTACTTC.

A single count supports this clone. This rearrangement joins TRBV3-1 (or the pseudogene TRBV3-2) to TRBJ1-6, with TRBD1 as a possible D gene (5 bases). CDR3 length: 17 amino acids. The V end lost 0 bases, the J end lost 5 bases, and 14 bases lay between the germline ends. Germline-derived CDR1 and CDR2 are LGHDT and YNNKEL (reference sequence). This CDR3 is CASSQDGQPGDNSPLHF. For the CDR3, the DNA is TGTGCCAGCAGCCAAGACGGACAACCGGGGGATAATTCACCCCTCCACTTT.

V and J are TRBV3-1 (or the pseudogene TRBV3-2) and TRBJ2-3; D is ambiguous. The germline gives CDR1 LGHDT, CDR2 YNNKEL (reference sequence). V was pared by 4 bases and J by 0 bases, with 11 bases between. The CDR3 sequence is 15 residues long. CDR3 residues: CASSPTHTSTDTQYF. The CDR3 DNA reads as TGTGCCAGCAGCCCGACTCATACTAGCACAGATACGCAGTATTTT.

V and J are TRBV5-1 and TRBJ2-5, with 12 bases identical to TRBD2. V gave up 5 bases and J gave up 5 bases; unmatched junction bases: 1. The CDR3 is made up of 13 amino acids. The V gene's germline CDR1 is SGHRS and CDR2 YFSETQ. CDR3 residues: CASRGTSGETQYF. The CDR3 bases are TGCGCCAGCAGGGGGACTAGCGGGGAGACCCAGTACTTC.

The rearrangement joins TRBV6-2 or TRBV6-3 to TRBJ2-5; 12 nucleotides agree with TRBD2. The V segment lost 2 bases and the J segment 5 bases; nucleotides outside the gene matches: 6. The CDR3 is made up of 16 amino acids. Germline CDR1 reads MNHEY; CDR2 reads SVGEGT. The CDR3 nucleotides read TGTGCCAGCAGTTACACGACTAGCGGGGGCGGGGAGACCCAGTACTTC. This translates into CASSYTTSGGGETQYF.